The following is a T cell receptor (beta chain) sequence with its context. It has no known antigen specificity. Within one base of it there is no much larger clone, and no base qualities were kept. The immunoSEQ Assay was the method used to sequence TCRbeta CDR3 regions. After extraction, genomic DNA underwent amplification by bias-controlled multiplex PCR, followed by high-throughput sequencing. The authors' analysis ran thus. To quantify the absolute abundance of every unique TCRbeta CDR3 region, sequences were collapsed and filtered. T cell fraction was estimated by normalization of TCRbeta template counts to usable DNA, with usable DNA being measured through amplification of reference genes present in all nucleated cells. Repertoire TCRs were annotated as SARS-CoV-2-specific when V gene, CDR3 amino acid sequence and J gene were exactly matched to a known reactive TCR set. The reference SARS-CoV-2 TCR set was obtained from MIRA and was filtered for enrichment in COVID-19-positive ImmuneCODE repertoires, whereby public or cross-reactive TCRs were removed. Using the MIRA antigens, annotated TCRs were further analysed by specific ORF or by position within an ORF. Breadth was defined as annotated unique rearrangements over total unique productive rearrangements; depth was the summed frequency of those rearrangements. Two-sided Wilcoxon rank-sum tests were used to compare TCR breadth between groups. Drawn from immuneACCESS, this table holds only the in-frame rearrangements with V and J called that TCRdb kept. Clones are partly lost; checked studies trace under half to an unresolved V gene and leave the rest unexplained. V, J and clone size were drawn from that table, and D and trimming were deduced from the DNA. In this sample the table shows about 140,000 clones, 80% to 90% of which occur a single time. Approximately 5.1% of the sample is taken by the ten largest.

The time point label corresponds to: individuals recovered from natural SARS-CoV-2 infection. The data were taken from a study of Ad26.COV2.S vaccination and SARS-CoV-2 variants (dated by TCRdb to the early 2020s). For the wider study: The specificity and breadth of SARS-CoV-2-reactive T cell receptors after Ad26.COV2.S vaccination were assessed by TCRbeta repertoire sequencing. The TCR-sequenced set comprised approximately 30 samples: around 20 Ad26.COV2.S vaccine recipients, 5 placebo recipients and 8 SARS-CoV-2 convalescent individuals.

The CDR3 spans 11 residues, from the cysteine through the phenylalanine. Only the CDR3 portion is preserved as DNA: 33 bases, with reading frame beginning at the first base. V and J are trimmed by 2 bases and 14 bases, and the gene matches miss 3 bases of the junction. The germline V gene sets CDR1 to SQVTM and CDR2 to ANQGSEA. Broad study findings and their caveats: Non-spike TCR breadth was comparable between vaccine and placebo recipients, consistent with the vaccine containing only spike. Substantial breadth of spike-specific CD8+ and CD4+ T cell responses was reported after vaccination. According to the authors, total T cell responses may have been underestimated by the TCR breadth and depth analyses. Spike-specific TCR breadth was higher in Ad26.COV2.S recipients than in placebo recipients (P = 0.0014).

The input for sequencing was peripheral blood, taken after recovery from COVID-19. In this chain, TRBV29-1 is recombined with TRBJ2-1; 10 nucleotides in the junction match TRBD1. This sequence was found in a human donor who had recovered from COVID-19. Here the CDR3 is given as CSVEKGTGEFF. The nucleotides read TGCAGCGTTGAAAAGGGGACAGGGGAGTTCTTC.